The 14 T cell receptor beta chains below come from one sample, sequenced in a study of OX40 agonist ivuxolimab in advanced cancers. Sequencing was performed with immunoSEQ multiplex PCR; in TCRdb, only in-frame clones are kept and a portion is missing. The repertoire holds around 40,000 clones, approximately 86% seen once, with over 0.3% in the top ten. The material sequenced was CD4+ or CD8+ T cells sorted from blood, taken in a trial of the OX40 agonist ivuxolimab. The receptor set was obtained from an adult with an advanced solid tumor such as melanoma, head and neck, liver or kidney cancer.

Only a few counts were recorded for this clone. The chain carries TRBV28 and TRBJ1-4, with D hard to call. CDR3 length equals 14 residues. The V gene lost 5 bases and the J gene lost 4 bases, with 11 bases spanning the gap. Germline values: CDR1 MDHEN, CDR2 SYDVKM. CDR3 DNA: TGTGCCAGCAGTAAGACGGGCTTTAATGAAAAACTGTTTTTT. Its translation is CASSKTGFNEKLFF.

This chain uses TRBV7-8 with TRBJ1-3; 8 nucleotides align to TRBD1. V shed 5 bases, J shed 0 bases, and the junction held 3 bases outside the gene matches. The length of the CDR3 is 15 residues. From germline, CDR1 is SGHVS and CDR2 FQNEAQ. The CDR3 coding sequence is TGTGCCAGCAGCCAGGGACAGGTCTCTGGAAACACCATATATTTT. The encoded protein is CASSQGQVSGNTIYF.

This clone was seen only a few times. This rearrangement joins TRBV5-1 to TRBJ2-2, with D unresolved. Looked up from germline, CDR1 is SGHRS and CDR2 is YFSETQ. Trimming shortened V by 0 bases and J by 5 bases, and 8 bases separated the two germline ends. This CDR3 has 14 residues. The CDR3 nucleotides are TGCGCCAGCAGCTTGGGGTCTGGGACCGGGGAGCTGTTTTTT. Protein: CASSLGSGTGELFF.

The rearrangement links TRBV29-1 to TRBJ2-7; tentative D call: TRBD1 (5 bases). The V end lost 6 bases, the J end lost 7 bases, and 16 bases lay between the germline ends. Per germline, CDR1 SQVTM and CDR2 ANQGSEA. The CDR3 loop spans 12 amino acids. The CDR3 bases are TGCAGCGTGGCCATAAATTACAGGGAGCAGTACTTC. It codes for CSVAINYREQYF.

This rearrangement joins TRBV27 to TRBJ2-7; D is undetermined. This CDR3 has 15 residues. Trimming took 6 bases from V and 3 from J, leaving 18 bases between them. Germline-derived CDR1 and CDR2 are MNHEY and SMNVEV (reference sequence). The chain's CDR3 is CASSPTVGSHYEQYF. CDR3 bases: TGTGCCAGCAGCCCTACCGTGGGAAGCCACTACGAGCAGTACTTC.

The chain combines TRBV19 with TRBJ2-1, with D maybe TRBD2 (7 bases). Germline V lookup: CDR1 LNHDA, CDR2 SQIVND (reference sequence). V dropped 6 bases and J dropped 0 bases, with 12 bases sitting between them. The CDR3 contains 15 residues. The CDR3 loop reads CASSKGGSSYNEQFF. The CDR3 DNA reads as TGTGCCAGTAGCAAGGGGGGGAGCTCCTACAATGAGCAGTTCTTC.

The chain recombines TRBV18 with TRBJ1-3, with TRBD1 matching over 8 bases. V dropped 6 bases and J dropped 4; count of bases not matched to a gene: 5. The length of the CDR3 is 14 residues. CDR1 KGHSH and CDR2 LQKENI come from the germline V gene. The CDR3 DNA is TGTGCCAGCTCGCCGACAGGGGACGGAAACACCATATATTTT. This gives the protein CASSPTGDGNTIYF.

This chain joins TRBV27 and TRBJ2-7, with D possibly matching TRBD2 (5 bases). Trimming stripped 2 bases from V and 6 bases from J, with 20 bases between. From germline, CDR1 is MNHEY and CDR2 SMNVEV (reference sequence). This CDR3 has 16 amino acids. CDR3 protein: CASSLGRLRDTVEQYF. The CDR3 nucleotides are TGTGCCAGCAGTTTAGGGCGTTTGAGGGATACCGTCGAGCAGTACTTC.

The CDR3: CASSPPGGADSYNSPLHF. In nucleotides, the CDR3 is TGTGCCAGCAGTCCCCCCGGGGGGGCAGATTCGTATAATTCACCCCTCCACTTT. The V call is TRBV28, the J call TRBJ1-6; TRBD1 is a possible D gene (6 bases). The V end lost 5 bases, the J end lost 4 bases, and 21 bases lay between the germline ends. This CDR3 is 18 amino acids long. The germline gives CDR1 MDHEN, CDR2 SYDVKM.

The chain employs TRBV23-1 and TRBJ2-3, with D uncertain. TRBV23-1 is an ORF, with its function uncertain. V was cut by 2 bases and J by 0 bases, with 15 bases left in between. The CDR3 contains 17 residues. CDR3 in DNA: TGCGCCAGCAGTCAACCAACGACTGAAACTAGCACAGATACGCAGTATTTT. Protein: CASSQPTTETSTDTQYF.

The V gene is TRBV29-1, the J gene TRBJ2-3, with 8 bases matching TRBD1. Germline-derived CDR1 and CDR2 are SQVTM and ANQGSEA. The J segment lost 4 bases and the V segment lost 8 bases, leaving 11 bases of the junction unmatched. This CDR3 contains 14 residues. In DNA form, the CDR3 reads TGCAGCCATAAGGACAGGGCCGGGGCAGATACGCAGTATTTT. Translation gives CSHKDRAGADTQYF.

The chain is built from TRBV20-1 and TRBJ1-1; TRBD1 is a possible D gene (6 bases). CDR1 and CDR2 from the germline V gene are DFQATT and SNEGSKA (reference sequence). This CDR3 spans 11 amino acids. V was pared by 6 bases and J by 4 bases, with 9 bases between. The CDR3 loop reads CSAKGGTEAFF. The CDR3 DNA reads TGCAGTGCCAAAGGGGGCACTGAAGCTTTCTTT.

This clone turned up a few times. V gene TRBV27 combines with J gene TRBJ2-5; D perhaps matches TRBD2 (6 bases). Germline lookup yields CDR1 MNHEY and CDR2 SMNVEV (reference sequence). The ends were cut back, 6 bases at V and 5 bases at J, with 10 bases in the middle. The CDR3 runs to 12 residues. The CDR3 reads CASRSAGETQYF. The DNA for the CDR3 is TGTGCCAGCAGGAGCGCGGGGGAGACCCAGTACTTC.

The chain recombines TRBV28 with TRBJ1-1; no clear D gene. The CDR3 is 13 amino acids. The germline V gene encodes CDR1 MDHEN and CDR2 SYDVKM. The V and J ends lost 6 bases and 5 bases respectively, with 13 bases between them. The CDR3 nucleotides are TGTGCCAGCAGCTCCCCAAGGAGGACTGAAGCTTTCTTT. This sequence encodes CASSSPRRTEAFF.